The entry that follows covers one T cell receptor (beta chain) sequence. Its antigen is still unknown. The CDR3 has 15 residues. J was trimmed by 0 bases and V by 8 bases; bases with no gene match: 9. Germline V lookup: CDR1 LNHNV, CDR2 YYDKDF (reference sequence). The authors incorporated unique molecular identifiers into the TCR beta cDNA libraries. TCRdb reprocessed the PCR reads via MiXCR and lists one record per CDR3 protein. The sample carries 820,000 or so distinct CDR3 sequences, around 53% recorded once. The data stem from a study of post-analysis software for immune sequencing data. Study outcomes and limitations: Controls showed lower frequencies than patients for five TRBV segments, and TRBV5-6, TRBV5-1 and TRBV20-1 were among these.

The clonotype was recovered from a girl under 18 with multiple sclerosis. Material: blood. This chain links TRBV15 with TRBJ2-5, with 7 bases that match TRBD1. CDR3 coding DNA: TGTGCCACCTTGGGGACAGCGTTAGACCAAGAGACCCAGTACTTC. Amino acids: CATLGTALDQETQYF. The full variable domain, its missing parts supplied by reference TRBV15 and TRBJ2-5, is DAMVIQNPRYQVTQFGKPVTLSCSQTLNHNVMYWYQQKSSQAPKLLFHYYDKDFNNEADTPDNFQSRRPNTSFCFLDIRSPGLGDTAMYLCATLGTALDQETQYFGPGTRLLVL.